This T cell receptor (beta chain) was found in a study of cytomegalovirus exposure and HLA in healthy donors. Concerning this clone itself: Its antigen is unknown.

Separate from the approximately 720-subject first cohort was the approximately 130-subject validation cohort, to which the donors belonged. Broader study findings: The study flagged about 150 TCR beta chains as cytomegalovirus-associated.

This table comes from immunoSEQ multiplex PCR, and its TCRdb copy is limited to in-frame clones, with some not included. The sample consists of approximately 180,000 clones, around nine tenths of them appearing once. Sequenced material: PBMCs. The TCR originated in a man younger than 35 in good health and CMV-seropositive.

CDR3 region: CASGLVLHSTPLAQYF. Here the CDR3 DNA reads TGTGCTAGTGGTTTGGTACTTCACTCTACCCCTTTGGCGCAGTATTTT. The chain joins TRBV12-5 to TRBJ2-3; unclear D gene. In germline, CDR1 is LGHNT, CDR2 FRNRAP. Trimming cost V 0 bases and J 10 bases, with 20 bases left between them. This CDR3 is built from 16 residues.